This TCR beta chain was identified during a study of cytomegalovirus exposure and HLA in healthy donors. Germline lookup yields CDR1 SEHNR and CDR2 FQNEAQ (reference sequence). The V and J ends lost 3 bases and 5 bases respectively, with 10 bases between them. This CDR3 is built from 13 residues. It was with 60 Vbeta and 13 Jbeta primers that the PCR ran. Profiling relied on immunoSEQ multiplex PCR, and the TCRdb table lists in-frame clones only, not all of them. Of roughly 170,000 clones in the sample, 75% to 90% are singletons; the top ten hold around 7%. Sequencing was done on a sample of PBMCs. The clonotype was recovered from a man aged 25-40 years in good health and CMV-seropositive. The chain has TRBV7-9 and TRBJ2-5; D is unresolved. Here the CDR3 reads CASSFGGSETQYF. CDR3 coding DNA: TGTGCCAGCAGCTTTGGCGGCAGCGAGACCCAGTACTTC.